This T cell receptor (beta chain) was found in a study of blood T cell repertoires in COVID-19. Looking at the study overall: COVID-19 samples, acute and convalescent, were from the United States, Italy and Spain.

Produced via immunoSEQ multiplex PCR; TCRdb's table is partial and in-frame only. Among around 190,000 clones listed, nearly 90% were seen once. Germline V gives CDR1 MNHEY, CDR2 SVGAGI. V dropped 2 bases and J dropped 6; count of bases not matched to a gene: 9. The length of the CDR3 is 16 residues. The clonotype originates from a man aged 18-30 years who had recovered from COVID-19. The source material was peripheral blood. The chain combines TRBV6-5 with TRBJ1-5; 8 nucleotides match TRBD1. The CDR3 loop reads CASSYGRTGLSQPQHF. CDR3 bases: TGTGCCAGCAGTTACGGGAGGACAGGGCTAAGTCAGCCCCAGCATTTT.